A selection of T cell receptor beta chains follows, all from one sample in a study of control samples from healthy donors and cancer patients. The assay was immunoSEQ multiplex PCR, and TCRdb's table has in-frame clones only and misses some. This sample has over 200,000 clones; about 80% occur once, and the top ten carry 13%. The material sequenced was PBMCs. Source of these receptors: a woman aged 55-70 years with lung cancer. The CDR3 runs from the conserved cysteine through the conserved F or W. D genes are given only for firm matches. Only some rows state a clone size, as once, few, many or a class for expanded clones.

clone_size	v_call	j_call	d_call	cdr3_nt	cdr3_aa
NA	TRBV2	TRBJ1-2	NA	TGTGCCAGCAGTCTCCCCCCAGTCGGGGGTGGCTATGGCTACACCTTC	CASSLPPVGGGYGYTF
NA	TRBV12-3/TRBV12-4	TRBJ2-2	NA	TGTGCCAGCAGTGGGAACACCGGGGAGCTGTTTTTT	CASSGNTGELFF
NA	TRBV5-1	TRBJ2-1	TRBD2	TGCGCCAGCAGCTTCAGCGGGAGGGACTTATACAATGAGCAGTTCTTC	CASSFSGRDLYNEQFF
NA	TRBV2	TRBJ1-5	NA	TGTGCCAGCAGTTATATTGGGGGCAATCAGCCCCAGCATTTT	CASSYIGGNQPQHF
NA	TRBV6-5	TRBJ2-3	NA	TGTGCCAGCAGTTACCGCACAGCGGAAGATACGCAGTATTTT	CASSYRTAEDTQYF
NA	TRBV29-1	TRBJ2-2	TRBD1	TGCAGCGTGGGACAGGGAGGTTTAGTAAGGGAGCTGTTTTTT	CSVGQGGLVRELFF
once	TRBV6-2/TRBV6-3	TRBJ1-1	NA	TGTGCCAGCAGTTACTCGGGCGGGAACACTGAAGCTTTCTTT	CASSYSGGNTEAFF
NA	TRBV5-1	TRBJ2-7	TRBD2	TGCGCCAGCAGCTTGGTCCCACAGAGCGGGGGCCTAACCTACGAGCAGTACTTC	CASSLVPQSGGLTYEQYF
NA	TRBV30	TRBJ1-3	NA	TGTGCCTGGAACCGGGACTCCTACTCTGGAAACACCATATATTTT	CAWNRDSYSGNTIYF
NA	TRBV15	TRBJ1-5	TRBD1	TGTGCCACCAGCAGCGGGACAGGGGACCGCCAGCCCCAGCATTTT	CATSSGTGDRQPQHF
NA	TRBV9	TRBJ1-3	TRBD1	TGTGCCAGCAGCGTAGGGACAGGGGGCGGAAACACCATATATTTT	CASSVGTGGGNTIYF
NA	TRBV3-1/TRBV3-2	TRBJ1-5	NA	TGTGCCAGCAGCCCCGGGACGGGAGAACAGCCCCAGCATTTT	CASSPGTGEQPQHF
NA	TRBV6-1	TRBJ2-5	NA	TGTGCCAGCAGTGATACCCGGGGGTCTGCTACCTTCCAAGAGACCCAGTACTTC	CASSDTRGSATFQETQYF
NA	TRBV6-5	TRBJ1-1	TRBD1	TGTGCCAGCAGCAGCACAGGGGGGGTTACTGAAGCTTTCTTT	CASSSTGGVTEAFF
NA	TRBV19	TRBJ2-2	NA	TGTGCCAGTAGGGAGGGGGCCAACACCGGGGAGCTGTTTTTT	CASREGANTGELFF
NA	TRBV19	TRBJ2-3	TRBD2	TGTGCCAGTAGTTCTGGTAGCGGGGGCACAGATACGCAGTATTTT	CASSSGSGGTDTQYF
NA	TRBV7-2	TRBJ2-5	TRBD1	TGTGCCAGCAGCCCCCGGACAGGGTTGACCCAGTACTTC	CASSPRTGLTQYF
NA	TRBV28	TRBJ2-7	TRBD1	TGTGCCAGCAGTTCCCACGGTCCCGGACAGGGGTCCTACGAGCAGTACTTC	CASSSHGPGQGSYEQYF
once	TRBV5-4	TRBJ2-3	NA	TGTGCCAGCAGCCTCACATCGACGGCCACAGATACGCAGTATTTT	CASSLTSTATDTQYF
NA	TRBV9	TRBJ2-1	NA	TGTGCCAGCAGCGCCCCCGCTGGGGGGGGCGGCAATGAGCAGTTCTTC	CASSAPAGGGGNEQFF
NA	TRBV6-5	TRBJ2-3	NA	TGTGCCAGCAGTTACTCCCGGGGGAAAGATACGCAGTATTTT	CASSYSRGKDTQYF
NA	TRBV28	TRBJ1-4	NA	TGTGCCAGCAGTTATACCGGGAGAACGGCAACTAATGAAAAACTGTTTTTT	CASSYTGRTATNEKLFF
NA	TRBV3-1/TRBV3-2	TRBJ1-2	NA	TGTGCCAGCAGCCAATTTCCACCCCGTCCCCCCCATGGCTACACCTTC	CASSQFPPRPPHGYTF
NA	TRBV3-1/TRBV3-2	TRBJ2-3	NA	TGTGCCAGCAGCCAAGATCGTTCCGGCGGGGCTAGCACAGATACGCAGTATTTT	CASSQDRSGGASTDTQYF